Below, 11 T cell receptor beta chains from the same sample are listed, as sequenced in a study of T-cell reconstitution after alpha-beta-depleted transplantation in children. Unique molecular identifiers tagged the TCRbeta library. TCRdb reprocessed the PCR reads with MiXCR, giving one entry per CDR3 protein. The table lists about 640,000 distinct CDR3 sequences, around a sixth of them singletons, with approximately 1% in the top ten. The specimen was PBMCs from the stem cell graft donor, collected from the stem cell graft. The receptors here all came from a human donor who donated a stem cell graft to a child with acute myeloid leukemia.

The rearrangement joins TRBV5-5 to TRBJ2-5; 7 bases are a match to TRBD2. Trimming removed 0 bases from V and 5 bases from J; junction bases left unmatched: 7. Germline loops: CDR1 SGHKS, CDR2 YYEKEE (reference sequence). This CDR3 contains 15 residues. CDR3 in amino acids: CASSLGGGGSETQYF. The CDR3 DNA sequence: TGTGCCAGCAGCTTGGGAGGCGGGGGTTCCGAGACCCAGTACTTC.

The table lists this clonotype with many counts. The CDR3 loop reads CSVEDDREIQETQYF. Here the CDR3 DNA reads TGCAGCGTTGAAGACGACAGGGAGATTCAAGAGACCCAGTACTTC. V is TRBV29-1 and J is TRBJ2-5; TRBD1 agrees at 7 bases. In germline, CDR1 is SQVTM, CDR2 ANQGSEA. The CDR3 length is 15 residues. The junction had 6 bases not matched to a gene; V was cut back by 0 bases and J by 2 bases.

This chain uses TRBV29-1 with TRBJ2-7, with D perhaps matching TRBD1 (5 bases). Deletions cut 0 bases from V and 0 bases from J, with 9 bases between. CDR1 and CDR2 from the germline V gene are SQVTM and ANQGSEA. This CDR3 has 14 residues. CDR3 residues: CSVEDGQGSYEQYF. In nucleotides, the CDR3 is TGCAGCGTTGAAGACGGCCAGGGCTCCTACGAGCAGTACTTC.

This clonotype has just a few counts. V is TRBV9 and J is TRBJ2-1; TRBD1 matches 10 bases. Germline CDR1 SGDLS, CDR2 YYNGEE. The CDR3 loop spans 15 amino acids. J gave up 4 bases and V 0 bases, and 1 base lay outside the gene matches. The CDR3 is CASSVAGQGYNEQFF. The CDR3 DNA sequence: TGTGCCAGCAGCGTAGCGGGACAGGGGTACAATGAGCAGTTCTTC. Full variable domain (outside the CDR3, taken from reference TRBV9 and TRBJ2-1): DSGVTQTPKHLITATGQRVTLRCSPRSGDLSVYWYQQSLDQGLQFLIQYYNGEERAKGNILERFSAQQFPDLHSELNLSSLELGDSALYFCASSVAGQGYNEQFFGPGTRLTVL.

This clonotype showed up just a few times. CDR3 sequence (DNA): TGCAGTGCTAGACGGGCTCCAATTAGCACAGATACGCAGTATTTT. Amino acids: CSARRAPISTDTQYF. This chain connects TRBV20-1 to TRBJ2-3; D is uncertain. Germline CDR1 reads DFQATT; CDR2 reads SNEGSKA (reference sequence). The CDR3 loop spans 15 amino acids. Trimming shortened V by 2 bases and J by 0 bases, and 12 bases separated the two germline ends.

This clonotype was observed many times. The rearrangement uses TRBV20-1 and TRBJ1-4; 8 bases agree with TRBD1. Germline lookup yields CDR1 DFQATT and CDR2 SNEGSKA (reference sequence). Trimming removed 1 base from V and 5 bases from J; junction bases left unmatched: 12. This CDR3 contains 17 residues. The CDR3 DNA follows: TGCAGTGCTAGAGTCCCTCGACAGGGGAACGGAAATGAAAAACTGTTTTTT. Protein: CSARVPRQGNGNEKLFF.

This clonotype was seen at least ten times. The chain has TRBV20-1 and TRBJ1-5; D possibly corresponds to TRBD1 (6 bases). This CDR3 has 14 residues. Germline values: CDR1 DFQATT, CDR2 SNEGSKA (reference sequence). Trimming left V 6 bases short and J 5 bases short, with 17 bases between. CDR3 protein: CSASGQLGHQPQHF. In DNA form, the CDR3 reads TGCAGTGCCTCTGGACAGTTGGGGCATCAGCCCCAGCATTTT.

Worth noting for this clonotype: Just one base apart from a much larger clone, this may be a read error. This chain connects TRBV5-4 to TRBJ2-5; 7 positions match TRBD1. V was clipped by 4 bases and J by 5 bases; unmatched bases: 5. The germline CDR1 and CDR2 sequences are SGHNT and YYREEE (reference sequence). The CDR3 has 13 amino acids. The CDR3 DNA reads TGTGCCAGCAGCAAGACAGGGTGGGAGACCCAGTACTTC. Translating gives CASSKTGWETQYF.

This chain uses TRBV20-1 with TRBJ1-5; D is possibly TRBD1 (5 bases). Germline V gene lookup returns CDR1 DFQATT and CDR2 SNEGSKA (reference sequence). The CDR3 contains 15 residues. V gave up 5 bases and J gave up 0 bases, with 14 bases separating them. CDR3: CSARETGDSNQPQHF. Here the CDR3 DNA reads TGCAGTGCTCGCGAAACGGGGGATAGCAATCAGCCCCAGCATTTT.

In this sample, this clonotype turned up a few times. The chain combines TRBV18 with TRBJ2-1, with 11 bases aligning to TRBD1. CDR1 is KGHSH and CDR2 is LQKENI in the germline V gene. The trim removed 2 bases at V and 10 bases at J, leaving 10 bases unmatched. The CDR3 has 16 residues. DNA for the CDR3: TGTGCCAGCTCACCAGGGCCCAGGACAGGGGGCTACGAGCAGTTCTTC. Its protein is CASSPGPRTGGYEQFF.

Concerning this clonotype: A much bigger clone sits one base away, suggesting this may be a read error. The V gene is TRBV27, the J gene TRBJ2-1, with TRBD2 matching 9 bases. The CDR3 runs 17 residues. CDR1 is MNHEY, CDR2 SMNVEV, per germline (reference sequence). The CDR3 DNA is TGTGCCAGCAGTTTACCCACGGCTAGCGGGGTCCACAATGCGCAGTTCTTC. Its translation is CASSLPTASGVHNAQFF.